This TCR beta chain comes out of a study of T cells after somatic rescue of genetic block. The ends were cut back, 0 bases at V and 11 bases at J, with 13 bases in the middle. Germline V lookup: CDR1 LGHNA, CDR2 YNFKEQ. The CDR3 spans 13 residues. Clones were sequenced by immunoSEQ multiplex PCR, and TCRdb holds only the in-frame ones, with some missing. The sample includes roughly 110,000 clones, 75% to 95% of them seen just once. This TCR came from a young woman. Sequenced: peripheral blood mononuclear cells (PBMCs). V usage is TRBV4-2 and J usage is TRBJ1-1; D is possibly TRBD1 (5 bases). The CDR3 region has the DNA TGTGCCAGCAGCCAAGAGGTGGGGGTCGGGGCTTTCTTT. This sequence encodes CASSQEVGVGAFF.